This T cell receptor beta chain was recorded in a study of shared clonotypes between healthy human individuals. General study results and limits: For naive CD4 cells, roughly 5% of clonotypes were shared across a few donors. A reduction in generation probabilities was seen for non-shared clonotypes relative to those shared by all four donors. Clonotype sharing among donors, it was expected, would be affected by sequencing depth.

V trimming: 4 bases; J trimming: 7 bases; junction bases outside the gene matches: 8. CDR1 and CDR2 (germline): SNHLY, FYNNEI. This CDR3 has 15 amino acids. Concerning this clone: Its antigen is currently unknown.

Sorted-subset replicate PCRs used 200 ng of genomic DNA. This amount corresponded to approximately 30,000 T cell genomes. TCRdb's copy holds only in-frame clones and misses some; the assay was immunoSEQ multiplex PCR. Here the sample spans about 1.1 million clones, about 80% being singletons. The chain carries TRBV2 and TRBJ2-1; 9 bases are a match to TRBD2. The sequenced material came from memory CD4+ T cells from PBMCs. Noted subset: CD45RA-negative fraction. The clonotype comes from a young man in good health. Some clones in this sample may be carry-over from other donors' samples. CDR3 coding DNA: TGTGCCAGCAGTGCGGCGGGAGGGCCGGGGAATGAGCAGTTCTTC. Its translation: CASSAAGGPGNEQFF. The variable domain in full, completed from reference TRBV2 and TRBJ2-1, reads EPEVTQTPSHQVTQMGQEVILRCVPISNHLYFYWYRQILGQKVEFLVSFYNNEISEKSEIFDDQFSVERPDGSNFTLKIRSTKLEDSAMYFCASSAAGGPGNEQFFGPGTRLTVL.